The clone carrying this T cell receptor (beta chain) was detected only a few times. The ends were cut back, 6 bases at V and 4 bases at J, with 14 bases in the middle. The CDR3 runs 14 residues. Germline CDR1 WSHSY, CDR2 SAAADI. The data were taken from a study of cytomegalovirus exposure and HLA in healthy donors. Primers for the PCR totalled 60 Vbeta and 13 Jbeta. The method was immunoSEQ multiplex PCR; TCRdb's version includes in-frame clones alone and lacks a portion of them. Of about 130,000 clones listed, roughly 18% are singletons. Material: PBMCs. The TCR originated in a female donor in good health and CMV-seropositive. This rearrangement joins TRBV10-2 to TRBJ2-3, with D perhaps matching TRBD2 (6 bases). The CDR3 DNA reads TGCGCCAGCAGCAGACAGACTAGGGCAGATACGCAGTATTTT. The encoded protein is CASSRQTRADTQYF.